Each of the 7 T cell receptor beta chains below was sequenced from the same sample in a study of T cell repertoires in cytomegalovirus infection. Each CDR3 protein gets one entry after TCRdb re-called the reads with MiXCR. Among 110,000 to 150,000 distinct CDR3 sequences listed, 32% were seen once. No antigen is known for these receptors. Sequenced material: CD8+ T cells from cultured PBMCs, taken from culture after CMV antigen stimulation. These receptor sequences come from a human donor in good health (CMV status not recorded). Some clones in this sample may be carry-over from other donors' samples.

This rearrangement joins TRBV25-1 to TRBJ2-1; D is perhaps TRBD2 (7 bases). V was shortened by 7 bases and J by 5 bases, with 15 bases between the two germline ends. This CDR3 is 14 amino acids long. Per the germline V gene, CDR1 is MGHDK and CDR2 is SYGVNS. DNA for the CDR3: TGTGCCAGCAATTCGGGGGGCGCCAACAATGAGCAGTTCTTC. It codes for CASNSGGANNEQFF.

In its sample, this clonotype was seen many times. CDR3 bases: TGTGCCAGCAGCCAGCGGGGGGGGTACCAAGAGACCCAGTACTTC. Protein: CASSQRGGYQETQYF. The rearrangement uses TRBV7-8 and TRBJ2-5, with 10 bases aligning to TRBD2. V gave up 5 bases and J gave up 0 bases; unmatched junction bases: 3. Germline values: CDR1 SGHVS, CDR2 FQNEAQ. CDR3 length: 15 residues.

This clonotype was counted only a few times. V usage is TRBV12-5 and J usage is TRBJ2-7; TRBD1 matches at 7 bases. Germline CDR1 and CDR2: LGHNT and FRNRAP. V dropped 1 base and J dropped 4; count of bases not matched to a gene: 4. The CDR3 is 14 amino acids. CDR3: CASGLGQGKYEQYF. CDR3 nucleotides: TGTGCTAGTGGTTTGGGACAGGGAAAGTACGAGCAGTACTTC.

This clonotype was seen repeatedly, ten times or more. V and J are TRBV7-2 and TRBJ2-3; 7 bases agree with TRBD2. Trimming took 5 bases from V and 0 from J; bases not matched to a gene: 5. This CDR3 is built from 15 residues. Germline assignment: CDR1 SGHTA and CDR2 FQGNSA. CDR3 loop: CASSQRGTSTDTQYF. CDR3 in DNA: TGTGCCAGCAGCCAGCGGGGAACTAGCACAGATACGCAGTATTTT.

Only a few counts were recorded for this clonotype. The chain recombines TRBV18 with TRBJ2-3; tentatively, D is TRBD1 or TRBD2 (5 bases each). The V gene's germline CDR1 is KGHSH and CDR2 LQKENI. V shed 1 base and J shed 6 bases, with 14 bases lying between them. The CDR3 has 15 residues. The CDR3 sequence is CASSPRGSPEDTQYF. For the CDR3, the DNA is TGTGCCAGCTCACCACGGGGGTCACCTGAGGATACGCAGTATTTT.

The gene calls are TRBV7-2 and TRBJ2-7; possible D gene TRBD2, 5 bases. The ends were cut back, 3 bases at V and 5 bases at J, with 11 bases in the middle. The CDR3 is 13 amino acids. Looked up from germline, CDR1 is SGHTA and CDR2 is FQGNSA. The CDR3 DNA is TGTGCCAGCAGCTTCGGAGGCCCGGACGAGCAGTACTTC. As protein: CASSFGGPDEQYF.

This clonotype turned up a few times. CDR3 residues: CASSESGVHEQYF. The DNA for the CDR3 is TGTGCCAGCAGTGAGAGCGGGGTCCACGAGCAGTACTTC. The V gene is TRBV6-5, the J gene TRBJ2-7; 7 bases fit TRBD2. The germline CDR1 and CDR2 sequences are MNHEY and SVGAGI. The CDR3 is made up of 13 amino acids. V lost 5 bases, J lost 5 bases, and 6 bases stayed unmatched.